This passage covers 12 T cell receptor beta chains from one sample sequenced in a study of cytomegalovirus exposure and HLA in healthy donors. 13 Jbeta primers and 60 Vbeta primers were used for the PCR. Profiled with immunoSEQ multiplex PCR; TCRdb holds only in-frame clones, not every one. This table holds approximately 110,000 clones, 76% found once. The sequencing sample was made of PBMCs. The source is a woman between 50 and 59 years old in good health and CMV-seropositive.

This clone appeared a few times. This chain links TRBV5-6 with TRBJ1-6; 11 nucleotides agree with TRBD1. The CDR3 length is 16 residues. With 3 bases clipped from V and 10 bases from J, the junction kept 9 bases outside the gene matches. Looked up from germline, CDR1 is SGHDT and CDR2 is YYEEEE. CDR3 sequence reads: CASSSLRDRGVSPLHF. In DNA form, the CDR3 reads TGTGCCAGCAGCTCGCTCCGGGACAGGGGGGTCTCACCCCTCCACTTT.

The gene calls are TRBV12-5 and TRBJ2-2, with D unresolved. The CDR3 has 13 amino acids. V shed 2 bases and J shed 5 bases, with 6 bases lying between them. Per germline, CDR1 LGHNT and CDR2 FRNRAP. CDR3 coding DNA: TGTGCTAGTGGTTTGTACGGTACCGGGGAGCTGTTTTTT. This encodes CASGLYGTGELFF.

The rearrangement uses TRBV9 and TRBJ1-2, with a possible D match to TRBD1 (5 bases). V lost 3 bases and J 4 bases, leaving 13 bases between the germline ends. This CDR3 spans 14 amino acids. Germline loops: CDR1 SGDLS, CDR2 YYNGEE. In DNA form, the CDR3 reads TGTGCCAGCAGCGCTTCCGACAGAGGCTATGGCTACACCTTC. This encodes CASSASDRGYGYTF. Filled out from reference TRBV9 and TRBJ1-2, the complete variable domain reads DSGVTQTPKHLITATGQRVTLRCSPRSGDLSVYWYQQSLDQGLQFLIQYYNGEERAKGNILERFSAQQFPDLHSELNLSSLELGDSALYFCASSASDRGYGYTFGSGTRLTVV.

This rearrangement joins TRBV5-6 to TRBJ1-3; D is undetermined. CDR1 and CDR2 (germline): SGHDT, YYEEEE. The germline V and J ends were trimmed by 0 bases and 0 bases, with 7 bases remaining between them. The CDR3 covers 15 residues. The CDR3 spells CASSLDWSSGNTIYF. DNA of the CDR3: TGTGCCAGCAGCTTGGACTGGAGCTCTGGAAACACCATATATTTT.

CDR3 loop: CASSISHQETQYF. CDR3 sequence (DNA): TGTGCCAGTAGTATCTCCCACCAAGAGACCCAGTACTTC. The gene calls are TRBV19 and TRBJ2-5, with unresolved D. This CDR3 contains 13 residues. Between the trimmed V and J ends, which lost 3 bases and 0 bases, there was a span of 5 bases. Germline-derived CDR1 and CDR2 are LNHDA and SQIVND (reference sequence).

The chain's CDR3 is CASSFGTGSSYEQYF. CDR3 nucleotides: TGTGCCAGCAGCTTCGGGACAGGGAGCTCCTACGAGCAGTACTTC. The rearrangement joins TRBV28 to TRBJ2-7; 9 bases are a match to TRBD1. The junction had 6 bases not matched to a gene; V was cut back by 6 bases and J by 0 bases. Germline-derived CDR1 and CDR2 are MDHEN and SYDVKM. The CDR3 has 15 residues.

The rearrangement joins TRBV10-3 to TRBJ2-5, with 9 positions matching TRBD1. V lost 0 bases to trimming and J lost 3 bases; unmatched junction nucleotides: 2. Germline lookup yields CDR1 ENHRY and CDR2 SYGVKD. CDR3 length equals 15 residues. The CDR3, as DNA: TGTGCCATCAGTGAGTCAAGACAGGGGGAAGAGACCCAGTACTTC. Protein product: CAISESRQGEETQYF.

This clone has more than one count but fewer than ten. V and J are TRBV6-1 and TRBJ1-1; perhaps TRBD1 as D (5 bases). CDR1 is MNHNS, CDR2 SASEGT, per germline. V shed 4 bases and J shed 1 base, with 10 bases lying between them. The CDR3 length is 14 residues. CDR3 in amino acids: CASSVSQGNTEAFF. CDR3 DNA sequence: TGTGCCAGCAGTGTTTCGCAGGGGAACACTGAAGCTTTCTTT.

There are a few counts of this clone. The J gene is TRBJ2-3, the V gene TRBV7-9; perhaps TRBD2 as D (5 bases). CDR1 is SEHNR and CDR2 is FQNEAQ in the germline V gene (reference sequence). Trimming left V 5 bases short and J 6 bases short, with 9 bases between. The CDR3 length is 12 residues. The DNA of the CDR3 is TGTGCCAGCAGCCTGCCGGGGGATACGCAGTATTTT. Translating it yields CASSLPGDTQYF.

J is TRBJ2-1 and V is TRBV5-4, with 11 positions matching TRBD2. The ends lost 5 bases at V and 6 bases at J; junction bases unmatched: 7. CDR3 length: 15 amino acids. From germline, CDR1 is SGHNT and CDR2 YYREEE (reference sequence). The DNA of the CDR3 is TGTGCCAGCAGTTCTGCGGGACTAGCGGTCAATGAGCAGTTCTTC. Translation gives CASSSAGLAVNEQFF.

J is TRBJ2-7 and V is TRBV2; the match to TRBD1 covers 9 bases. Germline-derived CDR1 and CDR2 are SNHLY and FYNNEI. The CDR3 consists of 17 residues. Trimming at V came to 6 bases and at J to 2 bases, leaving 14 bases not matched to a gene. CDR3 protein: CASSGDTTGGRAYEQYF. Written as DNA, the CDR3 is TGTGCCAGCAGCGGCGATACCACAGGGGGCCGCGCCTACGAGCAGTACTTC.

A few counts support this clone. The rearrangement links TRBV5-6 to TRBJ2-5, with TRBD2 matching over 10 bases. Germline V gives CDR1 SGHDT, CDR2 YYEEEE. The CDR3 length is 15 residues. The J segment lost 4 bases and the V segment lost 4 bases, leaving 7 bases of the junction unmatched. CDR3 nucleotide sequence: TGTGCCAGCAGCACGTTAGCGGGAGGCGGAGAGACCCAGTACTTC. Amino acid sequence: CASSTLAGGGETQYF. Full variable domain (remainder filled in from reference TRBV5-6 and TRBJ2-5): DAGVTQSPTHLIKTRGQQVTLRCSPKSGHDTVSWYQQALGQGPQFIFQYYEEEERQRGNFPDRFSGHQFPNYSSELNVNALLLGDSALYLCASSTLAGGGETQYFGPGTRLLVL.